This TCR beta chain was sequenced in a study of cytomegalovirus exposure and HLA in healthy donors. Both 60 Vbeta primers and 13 Jbeta primers went into the PCR. Clones were read by immunoSEQ multiplex PCR, and TCRdb kept only the in-frame ones, dropping some. The top ten hold around 14% of the sample, which has approximately 100,000 clones, approximately 81% seen once. About this clone itself: Its matching antigen is unknown.

The CDR3 length is 14 residues. Germline V lookup: CDR1 MNHNS, CDR2 SASEGT. V was cut by 6 bases and J by 4 bases, with 15 bases left in between. Findings and limits, study-wide: When analyzed later, a missense DCLRE1C variant was found to be linked to TCR beta V- and J-gene trimming.

The chain combines TRBV6-1 with TRBJ1-1, with a possible D match to TRBD1 (6 bases). The sample consisted of PBMCs. The sequence was obtained from a male donor in good health and CMV-seropositive. This chain's CDR3 is CASSETGWATEAFF. Here the CDR3 DNA reads TGTGCCAGCAGCGAAACAGGGTGGGCCACTGAAGCTTTCTTT.